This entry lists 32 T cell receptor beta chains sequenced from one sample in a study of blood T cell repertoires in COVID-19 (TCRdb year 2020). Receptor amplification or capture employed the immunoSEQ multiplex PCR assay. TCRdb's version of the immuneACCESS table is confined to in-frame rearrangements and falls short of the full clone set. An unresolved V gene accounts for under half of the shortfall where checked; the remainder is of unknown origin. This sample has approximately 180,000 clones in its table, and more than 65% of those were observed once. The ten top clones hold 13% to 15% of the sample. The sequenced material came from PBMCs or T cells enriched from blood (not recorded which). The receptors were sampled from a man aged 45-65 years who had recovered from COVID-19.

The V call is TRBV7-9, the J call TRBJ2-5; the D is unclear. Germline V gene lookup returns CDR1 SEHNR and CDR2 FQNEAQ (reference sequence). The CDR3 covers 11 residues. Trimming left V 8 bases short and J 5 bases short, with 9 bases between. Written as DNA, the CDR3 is TGTGCCAGCTTGCACCGGGAGACCCAGTACTTC. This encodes CASLHRETQYF.

The CDR3: CATSGSPGQGPDTQYF. In nucleotides, the CDR3 is TGTGCCACCAGTGGTTCTCCGGGACAGGGCCCAGATACGCAGTATTTT. V is TRBV24-1 and J is TRBJ2-3; 9 bases align to TRBD1. The V gene's germline CDR1 is KGHDR and CDR2 SFDVKD. V lost 5 bases to trimming and J lost 4 bases; unmatched junction nucleotides: 9. The length of the CDR3 is 16 residues.

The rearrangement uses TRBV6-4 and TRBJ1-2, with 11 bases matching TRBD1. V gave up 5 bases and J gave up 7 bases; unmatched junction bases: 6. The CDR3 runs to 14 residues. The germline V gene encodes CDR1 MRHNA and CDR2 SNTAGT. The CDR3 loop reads CASSQDRGLRGYTF. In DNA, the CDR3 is TGTGCCAGCAGTCAGGACAGGGGGCTCCGTGGCTACACCTTC.

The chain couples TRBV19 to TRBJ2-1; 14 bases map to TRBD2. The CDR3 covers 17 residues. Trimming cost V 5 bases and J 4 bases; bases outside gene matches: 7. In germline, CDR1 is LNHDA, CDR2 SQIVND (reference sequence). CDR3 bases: TGTGCCAGTAGTTTCAGACTAGCGGGGGGGGGTTACAATGAGCAGTTCTTC. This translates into CASSFRLAGGGYNEQFF.

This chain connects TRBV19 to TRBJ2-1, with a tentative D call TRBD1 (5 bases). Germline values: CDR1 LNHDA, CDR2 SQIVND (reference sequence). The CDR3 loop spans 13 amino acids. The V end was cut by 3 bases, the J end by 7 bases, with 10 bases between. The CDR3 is CASSIQGWNEQFF. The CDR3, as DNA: TGTGCCAGTAGTATTCAGGGCTGGAATGAGCAGTTCTTC.

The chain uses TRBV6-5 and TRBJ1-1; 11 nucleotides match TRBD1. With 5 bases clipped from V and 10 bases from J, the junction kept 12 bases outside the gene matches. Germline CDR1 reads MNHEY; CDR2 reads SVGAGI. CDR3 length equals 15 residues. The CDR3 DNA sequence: TGTGCCAGCAGTCCTCGGGGACAGGGGGGCTCGTTAGCTTTCTTT. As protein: CASSPRGQGGSLAFF.

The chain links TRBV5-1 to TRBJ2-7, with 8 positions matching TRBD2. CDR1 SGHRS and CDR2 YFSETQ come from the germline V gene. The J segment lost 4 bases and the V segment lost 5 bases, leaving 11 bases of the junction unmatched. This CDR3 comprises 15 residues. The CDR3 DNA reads TGCGCCAGCAGTTCCCAGCGGGGGAGCCAGTACGAGCAGTACTTC. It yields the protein CASSSQRGSQYEQYF.

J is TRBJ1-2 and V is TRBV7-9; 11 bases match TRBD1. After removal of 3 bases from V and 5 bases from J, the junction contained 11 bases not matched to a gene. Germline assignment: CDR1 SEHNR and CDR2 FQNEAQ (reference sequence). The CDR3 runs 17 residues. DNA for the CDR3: TGTGCCAGCAGCTTGTGGAGAGGACAGGGGGCAGGGTATGGCTACACCTTC. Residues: CASSLWRGQGAGYGYTF.

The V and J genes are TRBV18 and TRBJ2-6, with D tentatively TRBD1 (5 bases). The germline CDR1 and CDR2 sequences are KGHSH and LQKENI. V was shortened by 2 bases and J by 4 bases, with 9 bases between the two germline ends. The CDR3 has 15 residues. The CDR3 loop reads CASSPGRQGANVLTF. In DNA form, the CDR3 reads TGTGCCAGCTCACCAGGTCGACAGGGGGCCAACGTCCTGACTTTC.

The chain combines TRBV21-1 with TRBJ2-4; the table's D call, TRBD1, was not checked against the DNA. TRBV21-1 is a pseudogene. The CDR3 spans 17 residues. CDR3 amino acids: CASSKVRQGEDKNIQYF. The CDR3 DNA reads TGTGCCAGCAGCAAAGTGAGACAGGGCGAGGACAAAAACATTCAGTACTTC.

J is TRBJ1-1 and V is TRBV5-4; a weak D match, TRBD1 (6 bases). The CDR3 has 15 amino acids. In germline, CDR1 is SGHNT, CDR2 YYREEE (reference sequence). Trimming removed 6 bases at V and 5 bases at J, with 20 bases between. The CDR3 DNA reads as TGTGCCAGCACCGCAGTTTCGGGGGGCGCGACTGAAGCTTTCTTT. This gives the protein CASTAVSGGATEAFF.

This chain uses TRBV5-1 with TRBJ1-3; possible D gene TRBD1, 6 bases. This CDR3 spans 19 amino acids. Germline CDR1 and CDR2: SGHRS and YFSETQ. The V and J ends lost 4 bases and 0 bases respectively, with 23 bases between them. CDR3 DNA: TGCGCCAGCAGCCCGAACCCCGTAGCAGGGGACCTCTCTGGAAACACCATATATTTT. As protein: CASSPNPVAGDLSGNTIYF.

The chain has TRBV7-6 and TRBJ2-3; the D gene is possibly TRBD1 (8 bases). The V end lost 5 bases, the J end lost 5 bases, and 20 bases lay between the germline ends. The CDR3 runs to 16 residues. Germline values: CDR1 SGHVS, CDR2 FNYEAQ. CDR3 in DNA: TGTGCCAGCAGCCGAGGACAGGGAGGGTCGGTAGATACGCAGTATTTT. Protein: CASSRGQGGSVDTQYF.

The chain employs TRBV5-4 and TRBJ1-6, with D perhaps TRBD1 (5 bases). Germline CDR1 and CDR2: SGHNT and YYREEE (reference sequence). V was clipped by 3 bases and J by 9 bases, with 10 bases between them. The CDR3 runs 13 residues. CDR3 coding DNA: TGTGCCAGCAGCTCCGACAGTATTTCACCCCTCCACTTT. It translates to CASSSDSISPLHF.

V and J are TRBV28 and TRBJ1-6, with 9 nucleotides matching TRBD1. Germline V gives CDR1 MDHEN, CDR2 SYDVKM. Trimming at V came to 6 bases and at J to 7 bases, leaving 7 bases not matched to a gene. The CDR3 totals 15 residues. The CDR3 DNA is TGTGCCAGCAGCAACAACAGGGGGCGCAATTCACCCCTCCACTTT. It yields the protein CASSNNRGRNSPLHF.

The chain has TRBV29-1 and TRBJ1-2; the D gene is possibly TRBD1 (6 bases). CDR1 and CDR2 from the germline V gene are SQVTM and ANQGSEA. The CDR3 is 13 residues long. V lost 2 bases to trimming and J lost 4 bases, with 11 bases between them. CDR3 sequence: CSVESGRGYGYTF. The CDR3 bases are TGCAGCGTTGAATCGGGCAGGGGCTATGGCTACACCTTC. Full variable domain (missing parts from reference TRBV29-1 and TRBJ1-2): SAVISQKPSRDICQRGTSLTIQCQVDSQVTMMFWYRQQPGQSLTLIATANQGSEATYESGFVIDKFPISRPNLTFSTLTVSNMSPEDSSIYLCSVESGRGYGYTFGSGTRLTVV.

The CDR3 is CASSIDGRVEAFF. DNA for the CDR3: TGTGCCAGTAGTATAGACGGGCGGGTGGAAGCTTTCTTT. The chain couples TRBV19 to TRBJ1-1, with unresolved D. V lost 0 bases and J 8 bases, leaving 10 bases between the germline ends. This CDR3 is 13 amino acids long. CDR1 and CDR2 from the germline V gene are LNHDA and SQIVND (reference sequence).

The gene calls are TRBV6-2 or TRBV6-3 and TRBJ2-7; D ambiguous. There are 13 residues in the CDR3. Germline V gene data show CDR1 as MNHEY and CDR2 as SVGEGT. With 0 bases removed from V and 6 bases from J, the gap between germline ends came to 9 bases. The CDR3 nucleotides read TGTGCCAGCAGTTACTCGAGTCCCTCCGAGCAGTACTTC. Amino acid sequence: CASSYSSPSEQYF.

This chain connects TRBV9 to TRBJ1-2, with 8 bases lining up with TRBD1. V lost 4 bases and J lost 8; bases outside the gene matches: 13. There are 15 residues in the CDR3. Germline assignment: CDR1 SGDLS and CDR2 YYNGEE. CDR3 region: CASSPGTGPWGGYTF. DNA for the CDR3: TGTGCCAGCAGCCCCGGGACAGGCCCATGGGGGGGCTACACCTTC.

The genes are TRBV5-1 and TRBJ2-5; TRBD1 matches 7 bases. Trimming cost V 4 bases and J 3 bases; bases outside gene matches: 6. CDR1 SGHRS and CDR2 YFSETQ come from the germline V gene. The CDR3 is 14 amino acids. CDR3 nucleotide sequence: TGCGCCAGCAGCGCTGACAGGGTGGAAGAGACCCAGTACTTC. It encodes CASSADRVEETQYF.

The CDR3 is CSAIDIQQFF. The CDR3 coding sequence is TGCAGTGCTATTGACATTCAGCAGTTCTTC. This chain joins TRBV20-1 and TRBJ2-1, with D unclear. The CDR3 extends over 10 amino acids. Germline V gene data show CDR1 as DFQATT and CDR2 as SNEGSKA (reference sequence). V dropped 4 bases and J dropped 11 bases, with 9 bases sitting between them.

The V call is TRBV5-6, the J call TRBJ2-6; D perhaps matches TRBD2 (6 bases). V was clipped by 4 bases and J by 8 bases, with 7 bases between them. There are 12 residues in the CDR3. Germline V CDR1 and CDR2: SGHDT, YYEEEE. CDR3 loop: CASSGTPNVLTF. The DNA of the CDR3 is TGTGCCAGCAGCGGGACTCCCAACGTCCTGACTTTC.

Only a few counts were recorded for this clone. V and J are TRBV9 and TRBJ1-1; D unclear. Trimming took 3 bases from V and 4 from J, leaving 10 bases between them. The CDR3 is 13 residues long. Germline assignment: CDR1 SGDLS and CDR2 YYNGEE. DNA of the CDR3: TGTGCCAGCAGCGCCCCGGGGAGCACTGAAGCTTTCTTT. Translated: CASSAPGSTEAFF.

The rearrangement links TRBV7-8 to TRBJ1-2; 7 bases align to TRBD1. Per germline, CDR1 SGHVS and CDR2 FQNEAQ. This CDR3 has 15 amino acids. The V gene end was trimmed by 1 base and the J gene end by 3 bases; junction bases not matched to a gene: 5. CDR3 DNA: TGTGCCAGCAGCTTAGGGGACAGTGCTGACTATGGCTACACCTTC. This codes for CASSLGDSADYGYTF. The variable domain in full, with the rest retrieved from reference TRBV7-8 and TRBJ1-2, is GAGVSQSPRYKVAKRGQDVALRCDPISGHVSLFWYQQALGQGPEFLTYFQNEAQLDKSGLPSDRFFAERPEGSVSTLKIQRTQQEDSAVYLCASSLGDSADYGYTFGSGTRLTVV.

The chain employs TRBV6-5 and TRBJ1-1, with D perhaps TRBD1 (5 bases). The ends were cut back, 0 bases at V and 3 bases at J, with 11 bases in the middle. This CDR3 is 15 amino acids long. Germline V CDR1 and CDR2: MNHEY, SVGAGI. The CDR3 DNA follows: TGTGCCAGCAGTTACTCGGCCAGGGAGGACACTGAAGCTTTCTTT. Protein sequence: CASSYSAREDTEAFF.

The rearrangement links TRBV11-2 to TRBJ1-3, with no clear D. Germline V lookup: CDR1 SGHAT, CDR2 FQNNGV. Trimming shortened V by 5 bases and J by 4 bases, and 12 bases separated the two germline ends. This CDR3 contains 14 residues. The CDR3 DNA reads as TGTGCCAGCAGCACGGGGAGGGCGGGAAACACCATATATTTT. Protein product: CASSTGRAGNTIYF.

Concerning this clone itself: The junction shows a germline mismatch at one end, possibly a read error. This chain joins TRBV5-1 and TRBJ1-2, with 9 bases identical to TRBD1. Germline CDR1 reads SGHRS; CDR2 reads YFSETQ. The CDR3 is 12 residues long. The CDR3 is CASSLDRGQYRF. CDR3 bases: TGCGCCAGCAGCTTGGACAGGGGGCAATACCGCTTC.

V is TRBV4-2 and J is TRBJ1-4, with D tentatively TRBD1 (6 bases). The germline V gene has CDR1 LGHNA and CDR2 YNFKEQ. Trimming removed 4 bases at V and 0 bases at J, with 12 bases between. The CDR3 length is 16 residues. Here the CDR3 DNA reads TGTGCCAGCAGCCGCCCACAGGGAGCAACTAATGAAAAACTGTTTTTT. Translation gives CASSRPQGATNEKLFF.

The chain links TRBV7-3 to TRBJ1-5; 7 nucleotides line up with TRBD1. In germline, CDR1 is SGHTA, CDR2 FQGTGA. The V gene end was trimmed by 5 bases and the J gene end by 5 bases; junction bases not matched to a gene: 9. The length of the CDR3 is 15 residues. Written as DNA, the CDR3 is TGTGCCAGCAGCGCCCTGCACAGGGGATATCAGCCCCAGCATTTT. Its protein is CASSALHRGYQPQHF.

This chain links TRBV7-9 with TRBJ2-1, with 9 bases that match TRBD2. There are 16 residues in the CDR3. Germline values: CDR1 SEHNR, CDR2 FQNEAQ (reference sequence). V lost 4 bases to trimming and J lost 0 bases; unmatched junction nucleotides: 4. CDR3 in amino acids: CASSSGSGSSYNEQFF. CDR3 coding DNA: TGTGCCAGCAGCTCCGGTAGCGGGAGCTCCTACAATGAGCAGTTCTTC.

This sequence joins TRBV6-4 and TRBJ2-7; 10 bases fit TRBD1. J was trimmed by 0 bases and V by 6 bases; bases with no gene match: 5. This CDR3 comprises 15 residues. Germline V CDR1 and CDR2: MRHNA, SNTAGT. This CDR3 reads CASSRGQGPSYEQYF. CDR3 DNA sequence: TGTGCCAGCAGCCGGGGACAGGGGCCCTCCTACGAGCAGTACTTC.

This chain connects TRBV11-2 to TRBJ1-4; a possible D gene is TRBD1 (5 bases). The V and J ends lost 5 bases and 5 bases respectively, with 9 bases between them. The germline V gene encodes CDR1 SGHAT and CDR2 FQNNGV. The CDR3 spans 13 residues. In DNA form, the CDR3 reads TGTGCCAGCAGCGCGGGACTAAATGAAAAACTGTTTTTT. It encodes CASSAGLNEKLFF.